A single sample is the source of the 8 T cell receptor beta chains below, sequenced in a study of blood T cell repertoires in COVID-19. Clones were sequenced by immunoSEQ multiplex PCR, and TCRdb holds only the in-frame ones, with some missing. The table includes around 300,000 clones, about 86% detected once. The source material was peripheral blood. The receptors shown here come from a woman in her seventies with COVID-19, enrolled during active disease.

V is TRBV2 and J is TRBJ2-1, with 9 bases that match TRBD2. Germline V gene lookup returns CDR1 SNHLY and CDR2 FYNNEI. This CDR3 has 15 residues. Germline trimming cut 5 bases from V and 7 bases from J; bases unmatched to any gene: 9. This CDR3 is CASSLSGGIFNEQFF. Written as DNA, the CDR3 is TGTGCCAGCAGTTTAAGCGGGGGGATATTTAATGAGCAGTTCTTC.

The CDR3 protein is CASSEGGYSGNTIYF. CDR3 sequence (DNA): TGTGCCAGCAGTGAAGGCGGTTACTCTGGAAACACCATATATTTT. This chain connects TRBV6-1 to TRBJ1-3; D is undetermined. Per germline, CDR1 MNHNS and CDR2 SASEGT. The V and J ends lost 1 base and 0 bases respectively, with 7 bases between them. The CDR3 loop spans 15 amino acids.

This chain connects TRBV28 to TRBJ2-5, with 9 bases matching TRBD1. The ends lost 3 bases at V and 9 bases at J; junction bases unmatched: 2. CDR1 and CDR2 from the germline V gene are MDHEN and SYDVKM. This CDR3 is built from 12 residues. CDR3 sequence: CASSFGTGSQYF. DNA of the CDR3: TGTGCCAGCAGTTTCGGGACAGGGTCCCAGTACTTC.

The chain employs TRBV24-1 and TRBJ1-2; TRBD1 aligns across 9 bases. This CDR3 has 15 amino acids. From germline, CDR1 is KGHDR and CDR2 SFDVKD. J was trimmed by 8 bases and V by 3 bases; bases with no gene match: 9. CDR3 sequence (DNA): TGTGCCACCAGTGATCCTTCAACAGGGGGCGGGGGCTACACCTTC. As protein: CATSDPSTGGGGYTF.

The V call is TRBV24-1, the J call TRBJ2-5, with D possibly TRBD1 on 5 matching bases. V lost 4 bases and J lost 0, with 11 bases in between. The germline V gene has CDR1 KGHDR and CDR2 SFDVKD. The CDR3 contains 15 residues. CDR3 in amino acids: CATSEWRQNQETQYF. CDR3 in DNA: TGTGCCACCAGTGAGTGGAGACAGAACCAAGAGACCCAGTACTTC.

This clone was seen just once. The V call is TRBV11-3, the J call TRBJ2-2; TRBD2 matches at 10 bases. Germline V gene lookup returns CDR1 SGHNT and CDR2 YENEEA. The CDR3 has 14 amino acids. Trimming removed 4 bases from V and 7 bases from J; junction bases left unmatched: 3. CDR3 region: CASSSGLASGELFF. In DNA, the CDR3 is TGTGCCAGCAGCTCGGGACTAGCGAGCGGGGAGCTGTTTTTT.

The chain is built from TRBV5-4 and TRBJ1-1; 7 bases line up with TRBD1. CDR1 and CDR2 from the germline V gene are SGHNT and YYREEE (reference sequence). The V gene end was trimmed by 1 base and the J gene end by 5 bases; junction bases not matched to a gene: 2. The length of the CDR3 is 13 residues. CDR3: CASSLQQGTEAFF. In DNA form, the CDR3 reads TGTGCCAGCAGCTTGCAACAGGGGACTGAAGCTTTCTTT. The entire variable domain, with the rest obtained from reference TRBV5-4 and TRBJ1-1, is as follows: ETGVTQSPTHLIKTRGQQVTLRCSSQSGHNTVSWYQQALGQGPQFIFQYYREEENGRGNFPPRFSGLQFPNYSSELNVNALELDDSALYLCASSLQQGTEAFFGQGTRLTVV.

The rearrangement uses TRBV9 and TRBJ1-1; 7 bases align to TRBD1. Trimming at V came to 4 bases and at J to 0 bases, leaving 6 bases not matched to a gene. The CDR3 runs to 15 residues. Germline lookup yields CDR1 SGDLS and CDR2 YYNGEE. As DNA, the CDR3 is TGTGCCAGCAGCCCCAGGGGGGCCATGAACACTGAAGCTTTCTTT. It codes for CASSPRGAMNTEAFF. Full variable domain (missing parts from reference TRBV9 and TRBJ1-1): DSGVTQTPKHLITATGQRVTLRCSPRSGDLSVYWYQQSLDQGLQFLIQYYNGEERAKGNILERFSAQQFPDLHSELNLSSLELGDSALYFCASSPRGAMNTEAFFGQGTRLTVV.